Listed here are 10 T cell receptor beta chains from one sample, sequenced in a study of PD-1 blockade in mismatch repair-deficient tumors (dated by TCRdb to about 2017). Their recognized antigens are unknown. The library was made by the immunoSEQ multiplex PCR assay. TCRdb took over this immuneACCESS table, retaining in-frame rearrangements with V and J assigned. Such tables are incomplete; in checked studies, under half of the missing clones stem from an unresolved V gene, and the remainder is unexplained. Here the sample has roughly 13,000 clones; about 86% occur a single time. Under 6% of the sample belongs to the ten largest clones. In the paper's terms, the time point label means: roughly ten-day in vitro stimulation with candidate neoantigen peptide 6. This sample comprised cells cultured in vitro, obtained from a patient treated with pembrolizumab. Source of these receptors: an adult with mismatch repair-deficient cancer.

This chain links TRBV27 with TRBJ1-5; a possible D gene is TRBD1 (5 bases). The CDR3 runs 15 residues. Germline V lookup: CDR1 MNHEY, CDR2 SMNVEV (reference sequence). Trimming took off 8 bases at V and 9 bases at J, with 23 bases between the two ends. The CDR3 loop reads CASRVGQGPFWPQHF. The CDR3 DNA is TGTGCCAGCCGCGTGGGGCAGGGACCGTTCTGGCCCCAGCATTTT.

This clone was seen a handful of times. This chain links TRBV27 with TRBJ2-7; TRBD1 agrees at 7 bases. Germline trimming cut 6 bases from V and 1 base from J; bases unmatched to any gene: 9. CDR1 MNHEY and CDR2 SMNVEV come from the germline V gene (reference sequence). CDR3 length equals 15 residues. CDR3 protein: CASSPGQILSYEQYF. For the CDR3, the DNA is TGTGCCAGCAGCCCGGGACAGATCCTATCCTACGAGCAGTACTTC.

The chain has TRBV6-4 and TRBJ2-1, with 7 nucleotides matching TRBD2. The ends lost 1 base at V and 3 bases at J; junction bases unmatched: 6. CDR1 and CDR2 (germline): MRHNA, SNTAGT. The CDR3 totals 16 residues. CDR3 DNA sequence: TGTGCCAGCAGTGACTTTACTAGCGTGAACTACAATGAGCAGTTCTTC. Translating it yields CASSDFTSVNYNEQFF.

The rearrangement uses TRBV27 and TRBJ2-7, with 7 bases that match TRBD2. Trimming cost V 8 bases and J 3 bases; bases outside gene matches: 4. This CDR3 spans 12 amino acids. The V gene's germline CDR1 is MNHEY and CDR2 SMNVEV (reference sequence). The CDR3 reads CASFGGGYEQYF. CDR3 coding DNA: TGTGCCAGCTTTGGCGGGGGCTACGAGCAGTACTTC.

The CDR3 DNA sequence: TGTGCCAGCAGGGTGGGGGGTGACACAGATACGCAGTATTTT. It translates to CASRVGGDTDTQYF. The V gene is TRBV2, the J gene TRBJ2-3; D perhaps matches TRBD2 (6 bases). Trimming removed 6 bases from V and 2 bases from J, with 12 bases in between. This CDR3 region has 14 residues. Germline loops: CDR1 SNHLY, CDR2 FYNNEI.

This clone was observed a few times. The V gene is TRBV10-3, the J gene TRBJ2-1; 11 nucleotides agree with TRBD2. Germline V gene data show CDR1 as ENHRY and CDR2 as SYGVKD. The trim removed 0 bases at V and 8 bases at J, leaving 9 bases unmatched. The CDR3 runs 17 residues. CDR3 DNA: TGTGCCATCAGTGAGTCGCCGGTAGCGGGAGGGCCCCATGAGCAGTTCTTC. Amino acid sequence: CAISESPVAGGPHEQFF.

The chain recombines TRBV4-1 with TRBJ1-1; D not resolved. The germline V and J ends were trimmed by 0 bases and 0 bases, with 17 bases remaining between them. Germline lookup yields CDR1 MGHRA and CDR2 YSYEKL. The CDR3 is made up of 18 amino acids. This CDR3 is CASSQDRAGRRLNTEAFF. The CDR3 nucleotides read TGCGCCAGCAGCCAAGATCGGGCGGGCAGGAGACTGAACACTGAAGCTTTCTTT.

This chain uses TRBV15 with TRBJ1-2; perhaps TRBD1 as D (6 bases). V was clipped by 5 bases and J by 5 bases, with 9 bases between them. CDR3 length: 12 residues. Germline loops: CDR1 LNHNV, CDR2 YYDKDF (reference sequence). The CDR3: CATSEGHYGYTF. In DNA, the CDR3 is TGTGCCACCAGCGAGGGACATTATGGCTACACCTTC.

The gene calls are TRBV7-9 and TRBJ2-1, with D perhaps TRBD2 (7 bases). Trimming took off 4 bases at V and 0 bases at J, with 16 bases between the two ends. CDR3 length: 17 residues. The V gene's germline CDR1 is SEHNR and CDR2 FQNEAQ (reference sequence). CDR3 residues: CASSSRGGGSSYNEQFF. DNA for the CDR3: TGTGCCAGCAGCTCCAGAGGGGGAGGGAGCTCCTACAATGAGCAGTTCTTC.

The J gene is TRBJ1-1, the V gene TRBV9, with a possible D match to TRBD1 (6 bases). The CDR3 covers 14 residues. In germline, CDR1 is SGDLS, CDR2 YYNGEE. V was shortened by 3 bases and J by 5 bases, with 14 bases between the two germline ends. The DNA for the CDR3 is TGTGCCAGCAGCGCCGAGGACAGTAGAACTGAAGCTTTCTTT. This codes for CASSAEDSRTEAFF.